Below, 19 T cell receptor beta chains from the same sample are listed, as sequenced in a study of CD8+CD57+ T cells in acquired aplastic anemia. For CDR3 and TCR beta VDJ profiling, genomic DNA was the template used. Each CDR3 protein gets one entry after TCRdb re-called the reads with MiXCR. The sample lists about 110,000 distinct CDR3 sequences; 40% to 65% were seen once. Sequenced input: sorted CD4+, CD8+, or CD8+CD57+ T cells (not recorded which) from PBMCs. The source of these receptors is a human donor in good health, serving as a control.

There are many counts of this clonotype. J is TRBJ1-6 and V is TRBV6-1, with a tentative D call TRBD1 (5 bases). The CDR3 loop spans 14 amino acids. CDR1 MNHNS and CDR2 SASEGT come from the germline V gene. Between the trimmed V and J ends, which lost 2 bases and 10 bases, there was a span of 12 bases. CDR3 nucleotide sequence: TGTGCCAGCAGTGAATACGGGGCTGGGTCACCCCTCCACTTT. Its translation is CASSEYGAGSPLHF.

The V gene is TRBV29-1, the J gene TRBJ2-5, with TRBD2 matching over 8 bases. CDR1 and CDR2 (germline): SQVTM, ANQGSEA. V trimming: 6 bases; J trimming: 4 bases; junction bases outside the gene matches: 7. The length of the CDR3 is 13 residues. In DNA form, the CDR3 reads TGCAGCGTCGACAGCGGGAGTGGAGAGACCCAGTACTTC. The encoded protein is CSVDSGSGETQYF.

This clonotype was found many times. The chain combines TRBV27 with TRBJ1-1; TRBD1 matches 7 bases. Trimming took 4 bases from V and 1 from J; bases not matched to a gene: 0. This CDR3 has 13 amino acids. In germline, CDR1 is MNHEY, CDR2 SMNVEV (reference sequence). CDR3: CASSWTGNTEAFF. DNA for the CDR3: TGTGCCAGCAGTTGGACAGGGAACACTGAAGCTTTCTTT.

This clonotype has just one count. This chain joins TRBV7-6 and TRBJ1-6; D gene uncertain. This CDR3 has 13 amino acids. V lost 5 bases and J 8 bases, leaving 10 bases between the germline ends. CDR1 SGHVS and CDR2 FNYEAQ come from the germline V gene. CDR3 coding DNA: TGTGCCAGCAGCACCCGCTCCGATTCACCCCTCCACTTT. Translating it yields CASSTRSDSPLHF.

The CDR3 DNA reads as TGCGCCAGCAGACCCGACAACTATGGCTACACCTTC. The encoded protein is CASRPDNYGYTF. This chain uses TRBV5-1 with TRBJ1-2; D is uncertain. The CDR3 runs to 12 residues. The germline V gene encodes CDR1 SGHRS and CDR2 YFSETQ. V shed 5 bases and J shed 2 bases, with 7 bases lying between them.

The CDR3 nucleotides read TGTGCCACCAGCAGAGGTCAGACAGATGAAAAACTGTTTTTT. Amino acid sequence: CATSRGQTDEKLFF. The chain uses TRBV15 and TRBJ1-4; D might be TRBD1 (5 bases). The CDR3 covers 14 residues. Trimming took off 1 base at V and 6 bases at J, with 9 bases between the two ends. From germline, CDR1 is LNHNV and CDR2 YYDKDF (reference sequence). Full variable domain (missing parts from reference TRBV15 and TRBJ1-4): DAMVIQNPRYQVTQFGKPVTLSCSQTLNHNVMYWYQQKSSQAPKLLFHYYDKDFNNEADTPDNFQSRRPNTSFCFLDIRSPGLGDTAMYLCATSRGQTDEKLFFGSGTQLSVL.

This clonotype was seen ten or more times. This chain connects TRBV9 to TRBJ2-7, with D unresolved. With 0 bases removed from V and 6 bases from J, the gap between germline ends came to 13 bases. Germline CDR1 and CDR2: SGDLS and YYNGEE. CDR3 length equals 14 residues. This CDR3 is CASSVAQALGEQYF. The CDR3 DNA reads TGTGCCAGCAGCGTAGCTCAGGCACTCGGCGAGCAGTACTTC.

The chain is built from TRBV7-2 and TRBJ1-1; D uncertain. V dropped 5 bases and J dropped 11 bases, with 12 bases sitting between them. This CDR3 is built from 11 residues. Germline V gives CDR1 SGHTA, CDR2 FQGNSA. This chain's CDR3 is CASSPGQKAFF. The CDR3 region has the DNA TGTGCCAGCAGCCCGGGTCAAAAGGCTTTCTTT.

The CDR3 is CASSQQTWVSEQYF. The CDR3 DNA reads as TGCGCCAGCAGCCAACAGACCTGGGTTTCTGAGCAGTACTTC. The chain has TRBV4-1 and TRBJ2-7; D unclear. V was pared by 2 bases and J by 7 bases, with 15 bases between. Per germline, CDR1 MGHRA and CDR2 YSYEKL. The CDR3 is 14 amino acids.

The V call is TRBV25-1, the J call TRBJ2-7; D might be TRBD2 (7 bases). Trimming shortened V by 6 bases and J by 2 bases, and 23 bases separated the two germline ends. This CDR3 has 17 residues. The germline gives CDR1 MGHDK, CDR2 SYGVNS. The CDR3 here is CASRSHGRGAPTYEQYF. CDR3 DNA sequence: TGTGCCAGCAGGTCTCACGGACGGGGGGCGCCTACCTACGAGCAGTACTTC.

This chain joins TRBV29-1 and TRBJ2-3; D call uncertain. Germline assignment: CDR1 SQVTM and CDR2 ANQGSEA. V was shortened by 4 bases and J by 1 base, with 9 bases between the two germline ends. The CDR3 spans 13 residues. This CDR3 reads CSVVLEGTDTQYF. The DNA of the CDR3 is TGCAGCGTTGTCCTCGAAGGCACAGATACGCAGTATTTT.

This clonotype appeared a few times. CDR3 sequence reads: CASSLARTGGDYEQYF. The CDR3 DNA sequence: TGCGCCAGCAGCTTGGCGAGGACAGGGGGCGACTACGAGCAGTACTTC. This rearrangement joins TRBV5-1 to TRBJ2-7; 11 bases are shared with TRBD1. The germline V gene has CDR1 SGHRS and CDR2 YFSETQ. This CDR3 region has 16 residues. Trimming at V came to 0 bases and at J to 3 bases, leaving 5 bases not matched to a gene.

This clonotype was counted many times. The chain uses TRBV11-2 and TRBJ1-2; D ambiguous. The germline V and J ends were trimmed by 8 bases and 2 bases, with 12 bases remaining between them. The V gene's germline CDR1 is SGHAT and CDR2 FQNNGV. CDR3 length: 13 amino acids. CDR3 DNA sequence: TGTGCCAGCGCCGGCAGCCTAAACTATGGCTACACCTTC. It yields the protein CASAGSLNYGYTF.

The chain couples TRBV10-3 to TRBJ2-5; TRBD2 aligns across 8 bases. V dropped 5 bases and J dropped 5; count of bases not matched to a gene: 7. CDR3 length: 14 amino acids. Germline V gene data show CDR1 as ENHRY and CDR2 as SYGVKD. The CDR3 coding sequence is TGTGCCATCAGTTACTCGGGGGGGGGGGAGACCCAGTACTTC. It specifies CAISYSGGGETQYF.

The rearrangement uses TRBV5-1 and TRBJ2-7; TRBD2 might be the D (5 bases). The CDR3 loop spans 17 amino acids. The germline V and J ends were trimmed by 4 bases and 6 bases, with 26 bases remaining between them. CDR1 and CDR2 from the germline V gene are SGHRS and YFSETQ. Here the CDR3 DNA reads TGCGCCAGCAGCGGGATGTCTGGCCTAAGGGAGTCGGGCGAGCAGTACTTC. It yields the protein CASSGMSGLRESGEQYF.

This clonotype was detected ten times or more. DNA for the CDR3: TGTGCCAGCAGCGTTTCTGGATTGAACACTGAAGCTTTCTTT. Residues: CASSVSGLNTEAFF. The chain recombines TRBV6-1 with TRBJ1-1; D remains unclear. The CDR3 has 14 amino acids. In germline, CDR1 is MNHNS, CDR2 SASEGT. V shed 6 bases and J shed 0 bases, with 11 bases lying between them.

In the case of this clonotype: A much larger clone lies one base from this, so it may be a read error. Written as DNA, the CDR3 is TGTGCCACCAGCAGAGATGGTACCGGGGAGCTGGTTTTT. Translation gives CATSRDGTGELVF. The chain couples TRBV15 to TRBJ2-2, with D possibly TRBD2 on 5 matching bases. The germline gives CDR1 LNHNV, CDR2 YYDKDF (reference sequence). The CDR3 is 13 residues long.

The chain couples TRBV24-1 to TRBJ2-7, with TRBD1 matching over 8 bases. The germline gives CDR1 KGHDR, CDR2 SFDVKD. There are 16 residues in the CDR3. V trimming: 4 bases; J trimming: 7 bases; junction bases outside the gene matches: 14. DNA for the CDR3: TGTGCCACCAGTGACCCAGGGGACAGGTCTAACGGAGAGCAGTACTTC. It encodes CATSDPGDRSNGEQYF.

The chain is built from TRBV11-2 and TRBJ2-1; D might be TRBD2 (5 bases). CDR1 and CDR2 from the germline V gene are SGHAT and FQNNGV. Trimming stripped 2 bases from V and 1 base from J, with 9 bases between. The CDR3 spans 15 residues. The CDR3 here is CASSLPGVSYNEQFF. The CDR3 DNA follows: TGTGCCAGCAGCTTACCCGGGGTGTCCTACAATGAGCAGTTCTTC.